This TCR beta chain was obtained from a study of T cell responses to AZD1222 COVID-19 vaccine. Data came from immunoSEQ multiplex PCR; TCRdb stores just in-frame clones and leaves some out. The sample gives 95,000 to 100,000 clones, over 75% of which show up once; more than 15% is in the top ten. This CDR3 comprises 15 residues. The junction had 5 bases not matched to a gene; V was cut back by 2 bases and J by 4 bases. Germline lookup yields CDR1 SGHVS and CDR2 FNYEAQ. In its sample, this clone was seen a few times. Its antigen is unknown. Study results and limitations: Sampling captured repertoires only after the peak T cell response. Spike-specific TCR repertoires showed rising breadth and depth after two AZD1222 doses.

The rearrangement uses TRBV7-6 and TRBJ2-7; 10 nucleotides line up with TRBD2. This specimen consisted of peripheral blood, obtained on day 0 of AZD1222 vaccination. The receptor comes from an adult in good health. The CDR3 loop reads CASSLMSSGSYEQYF. The DNA for the CDR3 is TGTGCCAGCAGCTTAATGTCTAGCGGGAGTTACGAGCAGTACTTC. Complete variable domain (other parts from reference TRBV7-6 and TRBJ2-7): GAGVSQSPRYKVTKRGQDVALRCDPISGHVSLYWYRQALGQGPEFLTYFNYEAQQDKSGLPNDRFSAERPEGSISTLTIQRTEQRDSAMYRCASSLMSSGSYEQYFGPGTRLTVT.